The rows below give T cell receptor beta chains drawn from one sample of a study of blood T cell repertoires in COVID-19. Only in-frame clones appear in the TCRdb table, and some are missing; sequencing was by immunoSEQ multiplex PCR. The sample lists tens of thousands of clones, roughly 90% occurring once. Sequenced: peripheral blood. These receptors were taken from a human donor in a cohort sampled during active COVID-19. The CDR3 runs from the conserved cysteine through the conserved F or W. D genes are given only for firm matches. Size is omitted from some rows. Given values are once, few, many or a class for expanded clones.

J gene | D gene | clone size | CDR3 length | V gene | CDR3 DNA | CDR3 protein
TRBJ1-2 | - | - | 10 | TRBV30 | TGTGCCCAGCAGGGTTATGGCTACACCTTC | CAQQGYGYTF
TRBJ2-2 | - | once | 15 | TRBV19 | TGTGCCAGTAGTATTTCCAGGGGGAACACCGGGGAGCTGTTTTTT | CASSISRGNTGELFF
TRBJ2-7 | - | few | 13 | TRBV6-2/TRBV6-3 | TGTGCCAGCAGTTCGGGGGATCACTACGAGCAGTACTTC | CASSSGDHYEQYF
TRBJ2-5 | - | - | 13 | TRBV5-8 | TGTGCCAGCAGCTTCAGGGTTGAGGAGACCCAGTACTTC | CASSFRVEETQYF
TRBJ1-5 | TRBD1 | once | 16 | TRBV2 | TGTGCCAGCATCACGGACAGGGCGCGCGGCAATCAGCCCCAGCATTTT | CASITDRARGNQPQHF
TRBJ1-3 | - | - | 19 | TRBV4-1 | TGCGCCAGCAGCCATCGGCAGGAGGATACCGGACGGCCTGGAAACACCATATATTTT | CASSHRQEDTGRPGNTIYF
TRBJ2-7 | TRBD2 | - | 16 | TRBV4-1 | TGCGCCAGCAGCCCGGCTAGCGGGAGATCCTCCTACGAGCAGTACTTC | CASSPASGRSSYEQYF
TRBJ2-5 | TRBD1 | once | 15 | TRBV7-6 | TGTGCCAGCAGCTTGTCGACAGGGATTGTGGAGACCCAGTACTTC | CASSLSTGIVETQYF
TRBJ1-5 | TRBD1 | - | 14 | TRBV19 | TGTGCCAGTAGTGTACAGGGGGCGGTTCAGCCCCAGCATTTT | CASSVQGAVQPQHF
TRBJ2-1 | TRBD2 | - | 16 | TRBV11-2 | TGTGCCAGCAGCTTAGTGCTAGCGGGTGGGGGCGGTGAGCAGTTCTTC | CASSLVLAGGGGEQFF
TRBJ2-6 | TRBD1 | - | 17 | TRBV3-1/TRBV3-2 | TGTGCCAGCAGCCAATACAGGGGGAGGACAGGGGCCAACGTCCTGACTTTC | CASSQYRGRTGANVLTF
TRBJ2-3 | - | - | 13 | TRBV29-1 | TGCAGCGTATTTTCCAGATACACAGATACGCAGTATTTT | CSVFSRYTDTQYF
TRBJ2-7 | TRBD2 | - | 14 | TRBV11-2 | TGTGCCAGCAGCCTACGGACTAGCGGCGACGAGCAGTACTTC | CASSLRTSGDEQYF
TRBJ2-5 | TRBD1 | - | 17 | TRBV4-3 | TGCGCCAGCAGCCCGGGACCGGGACAGGGTATCACAGAGACCCAGTACTTC | CASSPGPGQGITETQYF
TRBJ2-1 | TRBD2 | - | 16 | TRBV11-3 | TGTGCCAGCAGCTCGGCCGGGACTAGCGGTTCGAATGAGCAGTTCTTC | CASSSAGTSGSNEQFF
TRBJ1-5 | - | - | 14 | TRBV24-1 | TGTGCCACCAGTGACTCGACCAGGAATCAGCCCCAGCATTTT | CATSDSTRNQPQHF
TRBJ1-1 | - | few | 18 | TRBV28 | TGTGCCAGCAGTCCCCCGCGGCGGGGACGGGCAATGAACACTGAAGCTTTCTTT | CASSPPRRGRAMNTEAFF
TRBJ1-1 | TRBD1 | - | 14 | TRBV11-1 | TGTGCCAGCAGCCTAGACAGGGGGAACACTGAAGCTTTCTTT | CASSLDRGNTEAFF
TRBJ2-5 | - | - | 14 | TRBV10-3 | TGTGCCATCAGTGAGTCAGGAGGGTTGGAGACCCAGTACTTC | CAISESGGLETQYF
TRBJ2-5 | TRBD2 | - | 15 | TRBV11-1 | TGTGCCAGCAGCCCGGGACTAGCTGCGGGAGAGACCCAGTACTTC | CASSPGLAAGETQYF
TRBJ2-2 | TRBD1 | - | 13 | TRBV29-1 | TGCAGCGTCGCACAGGGGCGGACCGGGGAGCTGTTTTTT | CSVAQGRTGELFF
TRBJ2-1 | TRBD1 | - | 15 | TRBV5-6 | TGTGCCAGCAGCTTAGGGGACAGCGTTTACAATGAGCAGTTCTTC | CASSLGDSVYNEQFF